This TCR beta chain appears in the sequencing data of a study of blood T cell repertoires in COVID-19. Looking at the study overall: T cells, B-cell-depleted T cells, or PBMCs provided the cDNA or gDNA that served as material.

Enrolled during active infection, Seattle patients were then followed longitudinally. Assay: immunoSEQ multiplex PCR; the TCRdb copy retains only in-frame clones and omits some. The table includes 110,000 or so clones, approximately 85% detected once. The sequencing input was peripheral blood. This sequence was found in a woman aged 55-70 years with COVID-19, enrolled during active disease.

As DNA, the CDR3 is TGTGCCAGCAGCTCTCGGGGAGGGACCCTTTCGGTTGAAGCTTTCTTT. Its protein is CASSSRGGTLSVEAFF. This chain uses TRBV7-6 with TRBJ1-1; TRBD1 might be the D (5 bases). V lost 4 bases and J 7 bases, leaving 22 bases between the germline ends. This CDR3 comprises 16 residues. Germline V gene data show CDR1 as SGHVS and CDR2 as FNYEAQ.